These 15 T cell receptor beta chains were all obtained from the same sample, sequenced in a study of T cell changes during pregnancy in multiple sclerosis. Sequencing was performed with immunoSEQ multiplex PCR; in TCRdb, only in-frame clones are kept and a portion is missing. The profile shows about 31,000 clones, 89% of them singletons. Source: CD8+ T cells from peripheral blood mononuclear cells, taken in the second trimester of pregnancy. These receptors were obtained from a female donor with multiple sclerosis, enrolled in a pregnancy study.

J is TRBJ2-3 and V is TRBV4-2, with TRBD2 matching over 10 bases. The CDR3 is made up of 17 amino acids. Germline CDR1 LGHNA, CDR2 YNFKEQ. V was pared by 4 bases and J by 2 bases, with 9 bases of the junction left unmatched. This chain's CDR3 is CASSPWPGLAITDTQYF. The CDR3 DNA sequence: TGTGCCAGCAGCCCATGGCCGGGACTAGCGATCACAGATACGCAGTATTTT.

The chain couples TRBV27 to TRBJ2-3; TRBD2 is a possible D gene (5 bases). Germline CDR1 and CDR2: MNHEY and SMNVEV (reference sequence). The CDR3 spans 14 residues. Trimming took 6 bases from V and 3 from J, leaving 13 bases between them. The CDR3 DNA reads as TGTGCCAGCAGAAGTCCAGCGGTTACAGATACGCAGTATTTT. It encodes CASRSPAVTDTQYF.

This chain joins TRBV16 and TRBJ2-1; D is uncertain. The CDR3 has 15 residues. CDR1 and CDR2 (germline): KGHSY, FQNENV. V lost 3 bases to trimming and J lost 6 bases, with 15 bases between them. In nucleotides, the CDR3 is TGTGCCAGCAGCCACCCGACAACCCCCCGCAATGAGCAGTTCTTC. It specifies CASSHPTTPRNEQFF.

The V and J genes are TRBV7-3 and TRBJ2-2; 11 bases are shared with TRBD1. The germline CDR1 and CDR2 sequences are SGHTA and FQGTGA. J was trimmed by 4 bases and V by 5 bases; bases with no gene match: 9. CDR3 length equals 17 residues. Here the CDR3 DNA reads TGTGCCAGCAGCCCCAGGGGGACAGGGGGGACCACCGGGGAGCTGTTTTTT. Amino acid sequence: CASSPRGTGGTTGELFF.

V gene TRBV15 combines with J gene TRBJ2-1, with 9 bases identical to TRBD2. Trimming took 1 base from V and 8 from J; bases not matched to a gene: 9. This CDR3 has 16 amino acids. CDR1 and CDR2 (germline): LNHNV, YYDKDF (reference sequence). The CDR3, as DNA: TGTGCCACCAGCAGAGCCGGGACTAGCAGGTCCTATGAGCAGTTCTTC. It is translated as CATSRAGTSRSYEQFF.

The chain is built from TRBV28 and TRBJ2-2; D is ambiguous. The V end was cut by 3 bases, the J end by 8 bases, with 4 bases between. Germline CDR1 is MDHEN and CDR2 is SYDVKM. This CDR3 has 11 residues. The CDR3: CASSFPGELFF. The CDR3 DNA is TGTGCCAGCAGTTTTCCTGGGGAGCTGTTTTTT.

CDR3 protein: CASSEAPGRGDGEQYF. CDR3 nucleotides: TGTGCCAGCAGTGAAGCGCCGGGCAGGGGTGACGGAGAGCAGTACTTC. V is TRBV6-1 and J is TRBJ2-7; D may be TRBD1 (6 bases). V was pared by 0 bases and J by 7 bases, with 19 bases between. The V gene's germline CDR1 is MNHNS and CDR2 SASEGT. The CDR3 consists of 16 residues.

This clone was counted a few times. The CDR3 region is CASSPLSGGNNEKLFF. The CDR3 bases are TGTGCCAGCTCACCACTATCCGGGGGGAATAATGAAAAACTGTTTTTT. The rearrangement links TRBV18 to TRBJ1-4, with a tentative D call TRBD1 (5 bases). CDR3 length: 16 residues. The V gene's germline CDR1 is KGHSH and CDR2 LQKENI. Trimming took off 1 base at V and 4 bases at J, with 13 bases between the two ends.

This clone was picked up a small number of times. The rearrangement links TRBV29-1 to TRBJ1-4; possible D gene TRBD1, 5 bases. Trimming took 0 bases from V and 7 from J, leaving 12 bases between them. Germline V gene sequence: CDR1 SQVTM, CDR2 ANQGSEA. The CDR3 has 14 residues. CDR3 coding DNA: TGCAGCGTTGAAGATGACAGTCAGGGTGAAAAACTGTTTTTT. Protein product: CSVEDDSQGEKLFF.

The chain couples TRBV9 to TRBJ2-5; D is uncertain. The end of the DNA is better explained by TRBJ2-7, so the J call may be wrong. This CDR3 contains 15 residues. Germline CDR1 is SGDLS and CDR2 is YYNGEE. The CDR3 DNA is TGTGCCAGCAGCCCTAGAGGAGCGAATCTTCTCGAGCAGTACTTC. It codes for CASSPRGANLLEQYF.

The chain combines TRBV27 with TRBJ2-7, with TRBD1 identical over 7 bases. The CDR3 contains 12 residues. Trimming took 6 bases from V and 2 from J; bases not matched to a gene: 1. The germline V gene encodes CDR1 MNHEY and CDR2 SMNVEV (reference sequence). The CDR3 DNA reads as TGTGCCAGCAGAGGGACAGCCTACGAGCAGTACTTC. It yields the protein CASRGTAYEQYF.

Of note for this clone: The junction departs from germline at one end; a sequencing error may be responsible. The chain joins TRBV19 to TRBJ2-7, with D possibly matching TRBD2 (5 bases). Per the germline V gene, CDR1 is LNHDA and CDR2 is SQIVND (reference sequence). The length of the CDR3 is 12 residues. The CDR3 DNA is TGTGCCAGTAGTCCTAGCTCCCACGAGCAGTACTTC. The encoded protein is CASSPSSHEQYF.

In its sample, this clone was seen a few times. The rearrangement links TRBV4-3 to TRBJ2-7; unclear D gene. The CDR3 covers 15 residues. In germline, CDR1 is LGHNA, CDR2 YSLEER. The V end was cut by 0 bases, the J end by 2 bases, with 11 bases between. CDR3 sequence reads: CASSQDRSRTYEQYF. The CDR3 DNA sequence: TGCGCCAGCAGCCAAGATAGGTCGAGGACCTACGAGCAGTACTTC.

This chain uses TRBV14 with TRBJ2-1, with 10 bases identical to TRBD2. V lost 4 bases, J lost 0 bases, and 12 bases stayed unmatched. CDR1 and CDR2 from the germline V gene are SGHDN and FVKESK. This CDR3 has 19 amino acids. For the CDR3, the DNA is TGTGCCAGCAGCCCGGAGCGGGAGGGGATCGTTAGCTCCTACAATGAGCAGTTCTTC. Protein sequence: CASSPEREGIVSSYNEQFF. The complete variable domain, with remaining parts taken from reference TRBV14 and TRBJ2-1, reads EAGVTQFPSHSVIEKGQTVTLRCDPISGHDNLYWYRRVMGKEIKFLLHFVKESKQDESGMPNNRFLAERTGGTYSTLKVQPAELEDSGVYFCASSPEREGIVSSYNEQFFGPGTRLTVL.

The V call is TRBV11-2, the J call TRBJ2-3, with 10 positions matching TRBD2. The CDR3 is 17 amino acids. The V segment lost 1 base and the J segment 3 bases; nucleotides outside the gene matches: 7. Per germline, CDR1 SGHAT and CDR2 FQNNGV. CDR3 nucleotides: TGTGCCAGCAGCTTAGTTTCTAGCGGGAGCGGGACAGATACGCAGTATTTT. Its protein product is CASSLVSSGSGTDTQYF.